The present TCR beta chain was sequenced within a study of T cell responses to AZD1222 COVID-19 vaccine. General study points: Nearly half of spike-specific TCRs reportedly target variant regions that are unmutated in the B.1.351 and B.1.1.7 variants.

The trim removed 9 bases at V and 3 bases at J, leaving 9 bases unmatched. The V gene's germline CDR1 is LNHDA and CDR2 SQIVND (reference sequence). The CDR3 sequence is 14 residues long. The repertoire was sequenced with immunoSEQ multiplex PCR; TCRdb's copy has only in-frame clones and lacks some. The profile shows about 84,000 clones, 86% of them singletons. A note on this clone: Its antigen remains unknown.

The specimen was peripheral blood, collected 28 days after the second AZD1222 dose. The sequence was collected from an adult who received the AZD1222 COVID-19 vaccine. The chain joins TRBV19 to TRBJ2-3, with TRBD1 identical over 7 bases. The chain's CDR3 is CASSLGQLTDTQYF. For the CDR3, the DNA is TGTGCCAGCAGCCTGGGACAGCTAACAGATACGCAGTATTTT.